Presented here are 3 T cell receptor beta chains from one specimen sequenced in a study of blood T cell repertoires in COVID-19. Some clones are missing from TCRdb's copy, which holds only in-frame ones; the method was immunoSEQ multiplex PCR. The sample includes around 60,000 clones, about nine tenths of them seen just once. Sequences were obtained from peripheral blood. The source is a woman aged 55-69 years with active COVID-19.

The chain carries TRBV6-5 and TRBJ1-1; D call uncertain. V was clipped by 6 bases and J by 4 bases, with 9 bases between them. This CDR3 spans 12 amino acids. CDR1 is MNHEY and CDR2 is SVGAGI in the germline V gene. The CDR3: CASSSPGTEAFF. The CDR3 DNA reads as TGTGCCAGCAGCTCCCCGGGCACTGAAGCTTTCTTT.

The chain joins TRBV2 to TRBJ2-2, with 8 bases matching TRBD2. V lost 6 bases and J lost 7; bases outside the gene matches: 10. CDR1 SNHLY and CDR2 FYNNEI come from the germline V gene. The CDR3 runs to 15 residues. The CDR3 reads CASSLGPRGVGELFF. In DNA form, the CDR3 reads TGTGCCAGCAGCCTCGGTCCGCGGGGGGTCGGGGAGCTGTTTTTT.

This chain joins TRBV19 and TRBJ1-4, with a possible D match to TRBD1 (6 bases). The CDR3 totals 15 residues. V shed 4 bases and J shed 0 bases, with 9 bases lying between them. Germline V gives CDR1 LNHDA, CDR2 SQIVND (reference sequence). The CDR3 sequence is CASSKQGATNEKLFF. CDR3 coding DNA: TGTGCCAGTAGTAAACAGGGCGCAACTAATGAAAAACTGTTTTTT.